This entry concerns a single T cell receptor (beta chain). This CDR3 is also generated by other DNA sequences in the sample. This specimen comes from a study of blood T cell repertoires in COVID-19. Study details: From T cells, B-cell-depleted T cells, or PBMCs came the material, which was cDNA or gDNA.

With 0 bases removed from V and 8 bases from J, the gap between germline ends came to 8 bases. CDR3 length equals 13 residues. Clones were read by immunoSEQ multiplex PCR, and TCRdb kept only the in-frame ones, dropping some. The sample holds 100,000 to 120,000 clones, about 88% seen once. The clonotype comes from a man between 40 and 49 years old with acute or convalescent COVID-19. The genes are TRBV12-3 or TRBV12-4 and TRBJ2-1, with D perhaps TRBD1 (5 bases). What was sequenced was peripheral blood. CDR3 region: CASSLALGDEQFF. The CDR3 nucleotides read TGTGCCAGCAGTTTAGCGCTAGGGGATGAGCAGTTCTTC.